This section outlines one T cell receptor beta chain sequence together with its context. Its specificity is not known. These data originate in a study of persistence of HIV-infected CD4 T cells. This CDR3 region has 13 residues. The V and J ends lost 10 bases and 2 bases respectively, with 12 bases between them. CDR1 and CDR2 from the germline V gene are MNHEY and SVGAGI. Sequencing used immunoSEQ version 4 in survey mode. TCRdb's copy holds only in-frame clones and misses some; the assay was immunoSEQ multiplex PCR. The table has some 28,000 clones, around 82% seen once. Lysates of CMV-infected fibroblasts at around 10 ug/mL stimulated these cells. Memory cells lacking CD40L and CD69 with high CD45RO were sorted.

The V gene is TRBV6-5, the J gene TRBJ1-5; D remains ambiguous. Sequenced here: CD4+ T cells sorted from PBMCs after roughly 17-hour stimulation, sampled from a patient who received antiretroviral therapy. This TCR was sampled from an adult man with HIV who was CMV-seropositive. CDR3 amino acids: CATYHQGNQPQHF. The CDR3, as DNA: TGTGCCACGTATCACCAGGGCAATCAGCCCCAGCATTTT.